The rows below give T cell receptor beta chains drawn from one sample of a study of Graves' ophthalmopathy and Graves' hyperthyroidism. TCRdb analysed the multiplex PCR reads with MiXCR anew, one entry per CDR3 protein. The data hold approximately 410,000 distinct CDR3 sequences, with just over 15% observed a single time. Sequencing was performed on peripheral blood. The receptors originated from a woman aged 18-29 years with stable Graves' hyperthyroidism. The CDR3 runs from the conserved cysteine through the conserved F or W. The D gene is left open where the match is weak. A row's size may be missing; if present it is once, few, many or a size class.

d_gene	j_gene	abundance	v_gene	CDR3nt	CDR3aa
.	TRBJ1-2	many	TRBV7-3	TGTGCCAGCAGCCAGGGCGTCGGGCCGTATGGCTACACCTTC	CASSQGVGPYGYTF
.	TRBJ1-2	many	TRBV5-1	TGCGCCAGCAGCATCCTTGGACAGACGGGTGGCTACACCTTC	CASSILGQTGGYTF
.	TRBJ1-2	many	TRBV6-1	TGTGCCAGCAGTGAAGGGCTATATGGCTACACCTTC	CASSEGLYGYTF
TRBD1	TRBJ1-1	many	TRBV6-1	TGTGCCAGCAGCCCCCTAAGGACAGGGGAAACTGAAGCTTTCTTT	CASSPLRTGETEAFF
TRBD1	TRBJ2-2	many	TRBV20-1	TGCAGTGCTTCCGGGACAGGGGAAACCGGGGAGCTGTTTTTT	CSASGTGETGELFF
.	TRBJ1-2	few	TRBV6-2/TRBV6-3	TGTGCCAGCAGTTACAGGGGCTACACCTTC	CASSYRGYTF
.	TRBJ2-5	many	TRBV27	TGTGCCAGCAGACCCGGGGGGCCTACCCAAGAGACCCAGTACTTC	CASRPGGPTQETQYF
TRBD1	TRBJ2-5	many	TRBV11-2	TGTGCCAGCAGCTTAGCGGACAGGGTATCCCAGTACTTC	CASSLADRVSQYF
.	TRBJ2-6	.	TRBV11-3	TGTGCCAGCAGCCTTAGGCCGCTGGACGTCCTGACTTTC	CASSLRPLDVLTF
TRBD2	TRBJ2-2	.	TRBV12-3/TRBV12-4	TGTGCCAGCAGTTTGACTAGCGGGAGCACCGGGGAGCTGTTTTTT	CASSLTSGSTGELFF
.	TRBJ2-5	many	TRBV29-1	TGCAGCGTTGAGACGCCAGGGATTGTAGGGGTGGAGGGAGAGACCCAGTACTTC	CSVETPGIVGVEGETQYF
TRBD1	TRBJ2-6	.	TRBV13	TGTGCCAGCAGCCTGACAGGGCCCTCTGGGGCCAACGTCCTGACTTTC	CASSLTGPSGANVLTF
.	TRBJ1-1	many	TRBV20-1	TGCAGTGCTGATAATCCAACTACGTACACTGAAGCTTTCTTT	CSADNPTTYTEAFF
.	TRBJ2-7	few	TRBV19	TGTGCCAGTAGTTCCTACACGACACGGACTGGGGGCGACTACGAGCAGTACTTC	CASSSYTTRTGGDYEQYF
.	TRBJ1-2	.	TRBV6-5	TGTGCCAGCAGTTACGTGGCAGGGGTGGACTATGGCTACACCTTC	CASSYVAGVDYGYTF
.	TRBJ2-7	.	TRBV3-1	TGTGCCAGCAGCCAAGGGAGAGTCGGAGAGCAGTACTTC	CASSQGRVGEQYF
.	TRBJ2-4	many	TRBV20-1	TGCAGTGTCGGACGGGTTCAGGCCAAAAACATTAAGTACTTC	CSVGRVQAKNIKYF
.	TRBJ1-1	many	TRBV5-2	TGTGCCAGCAGCTTGGATGTCAGGGCCGACACTGAAGCTTTCTTT	CASSLDVRADTEAFF
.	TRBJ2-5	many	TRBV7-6	TGTGCCAGCAGCTTAAACGTCCGAGAGACCCAGTACTTC	CASSLNVRETQYF
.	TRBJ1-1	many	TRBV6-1	TGTGCCAGCAGCGACCTAAGGGGGGTAACTGAAGCTTTCTTT	CASSDLRGVTEAFF
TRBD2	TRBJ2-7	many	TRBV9	TGTGCCAGCAGCCTCGGACTAGCGGGGGTCTACGAGCAGTACTTC	CASSLGLAGVYEQYF
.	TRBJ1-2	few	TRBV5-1	TGCGCCAGCAGCTTCCCCAGGGGCCGACTCCACTATGGCTACACCTTC	CASSFPRGRLHYGYTF
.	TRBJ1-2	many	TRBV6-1	TGTGCCAGCAGTGATGCTCATGACTATGGCTACACCTTC	CASSDAHDYGYTF
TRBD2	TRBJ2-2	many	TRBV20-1	TGCAGTGCTAGGACTAGCGGGGGGGCCGGGGAGCTGTTTTTT	CSARTSGGAGELFF
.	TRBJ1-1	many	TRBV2	TGTGCCAGCAGTGAGGACAGTGAAGCTTTCTTT	CASSEDSEAFF
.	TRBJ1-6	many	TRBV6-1	TGTGCCAGCAGTCAGACACAGGGTTGGGGTAATTCACCCCTCCACTTT	CASSQTQGWGNSPLHF
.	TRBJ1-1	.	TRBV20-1	TGCAGTGCTAGGCCGGTGATCGAAGCTTTCTTT	CSARPVIEAFF
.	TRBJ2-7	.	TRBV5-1	TGCGCCAGCAGCTTGGTATCAGGGGCGGCTTCCTACGAGCAGTACTTC	CASSLVSGAASYEQYF